This TCR beta chain appears in the sequencing data of a study of T cell responses to AZD1222 COVID-19 vaccine. For the study at large: Researchers grouped second doses given at about 4 or about 12 weeks into one pool.

This CDR3 spans 15 amino acids. V lost 5 bases and J 2 bases, leaving 16 bases between the germline ends. CDR1 is SGHTA and CDR2 is FQGNSA in the germline V gene. Sequenced by immunoSEQ multiplex PCR; TCRdb stores in-frame clones only, minus some. Here the sample spans 82,000 or so clones, more than 85% being singletons. Study-level points and caveats: Nearly half of spike-specific TCRs reportedly go after variant regions that carry no mutations.

As to this clone: What it recognizes is unknown.

The sequencing used peripheral blood, collected on day 0 of AZD1222 vaccination. The chain employs TRBV7-2 and TRBJ2-7; no clear D. This receptor was identified in an adult in good health. CDR3 DNA: TGTGCCAGCAGCCCACCGGACGGGTGGCCCTACGAGCAGTACTTC. Encoded protein: CASSPPDGWPYEQYF.